The 31 T cell receptor beta chains below all came from one sample that was sequenced in a study of identical twins. TCRdb processed the 5' RACE reads anew with MiXCR; each CDR3 protein has one entry. The profile covers some 500,000 distinct CDR3 sequences, with approximately 22% appearing a single time and around 0.9% taken by the ten largest. These data were also filed under a second study, of T cells expressing NK-cell markers.

Material: CD4+ T cells sorted from blood. The source of these receptors is a woman aged 18-29 years in good health.

The chain uses TRBV19 and TRBJ2-3, with 7 bases that match TRBD1. The germline V gene encodes CDR1 LNHDA and CDR2 SQIVND (reference sequence). CDR3 size: 15 residues. V lost 6 bases, J lost 8 bases, and 14 bases stayed unmatched. The CDR3 reads CASRSWTGGNGTQYF. In nucleotides, the CDR3 is TGTGCCAGTAGGAGCTGGACAGGAGGCAATGGTACGCAGTATTTT.

The rearrangement uses TRBV12-3 or TRBV12-4 and TRBJ1-2; D unclear. The CDR3 is 15 residues long. V gave up 0 bases and J gave up 4 bases, with 12 bases separating them. This CDR3 reads CASSLASGWGYGYTF. Written as DNA, the CDR3 is TGTGCCAGCAGTTTAGCTTCAGGATGGGGCTATGGCTACACCTTC.

The rearrangement uses TRBV7-2 and TRBJ2-1, with D tentatively TRBD1 (5 bases). Per the germline V gene, CDR1 is SGHTA and CDR2 is FQGNSA. The CDR3 runs 15 residues. Trimming left V 1 base short and J 5 bases short, with 12 bases between. For the CDR3, the DNA is TGTGCCAGCAGCTTAGTAGTGACAGCCAACAATGAGCAGTTCTTC. Translated, it gives CASSLVVTANNEQFF.

Only a few counts were recorded for this clonotype. The chain employs TRBV3-1 and TRBJ1-5; D not certain. The germline gives CDR1 LGHDT, CDR2 YNNKEL (reference sequence). Trimming removed 1 base from V and 0 bases from J, with 10 bases in between. This CDR3 region has 16 residues. CDR3 nucleotides: TGTGCCAGCAGCCAAGCGGACGGCAATAGCAATCAGCCCCAGCATTTT. It is translated as CASSQADGNSNQPQHF.

This clonotype appeared once. The rearrangement joins TRBV3-1 to TRBJ2-3; unclear D gene. Trimming took off 2 bases at V and 2 bases at J, with 2 bases between the two ends. Germline V gene data show CDR1 as LGHDT and CDR2 as YNNKEL (reference sequence). The CDR3 spans 12 residues. The CDR3 DNA is TGTGCCAGCAGCCAACTCACAGATACGCAGTATTTT. Residues: CASSQLTDTQYF.

This clonotype came up a few times. The chain employs TRBV21-1 and TRBJ2-1; the table calls TRBD1, which could not be checked here. TRBV21-1 is a pseudogene locus. This CDR3 has 14 residues. The CDR3 protein is CASNPRGDSNEQFF. The CDR3 bases are TGTGCCAGCAACCCCCGGGGGGACAGCAATGAGCAGTTCTTC.

The J gene is TRBJ1-2, the V gene TRBV6-5, with a possible D match to TRBD1 (5 bases). CDR3 length: 12 residues. V was clipped by 6 bases and J by 8 bases, with 13 bases between them. From germline, CDR1 is MNHEY and CDR2 SVGAGI. The CDR3 DNA follows: TGTGCCAGCAGAGCCCCAGGGCACGGCTACACCTTC. Amino acid sequence: CASRAPGHGYTF.

This clonotype was seen more than once but under ten times. This sequence joins TRBV5-5 and TRBJ2-3; the D gene is possibly TRBD2 (5 bases). This CDR3 spans 15 amino acids. V lost 4 bases and J lost 2, with 14 bases in between. Germline-derived CDR1 and CDR2 are SGHKS and YYEKEE (reference sequence). The CDR3 region has the DNA TGTGCCAGCAGCGCCCCGGCCGGGAACACAGATACGCAGTATTTT. Encoded protein: CASSAPAGNTDTQYF.

The CDR3 DNA is TGTGCCAGTAGTATAGGGTCTGGGGCCAACGTCCTGACTTTC. Translated, it gives CASSIGSGANVLTF. V is TRBV19 and J is TRBJ2-6; D not resolved. CDR3 size: 14 residues. Germline-derived CDR1 and CDR2 are LNHDA and SQIVND (reference sequence). V lost 1 base to trimming and J lost 1 base, with 2 bases between them.

The rearrangement joins TRBV6-1 to TRBJ2-7; D is unclear. Germline values: CDR1 MNHNS, CDR2 SASEGT. V lost 6 bases, J lost 5 bases, and 23 bases lay in between. The CDR3 has 16 residues. For the CDR3, the DNA is TGTGCCAGCAGAACTAAAAGACTCCTACGAGGAAACGAGCAGTACTTC. It is translated as CASRTKRLLRGNEQYF.

There are a few counts of this clonotype. V gene TRBV18 combines with J gene TRBJ2-2; tentative D call: TRBD1 (5 bases). The germline V gene encodes CDR1 KGHSH and CDR2 LQKENI. V shed 2 bases and J shed 10 bases, with 17 bases lying between them. This CDR3 is 15 amino acids long. CDR3 residues: CASSPNWGPFAELFF. The CDR3 DNA reads as TGTGCCAGCTCACCAAATTGGGGCCCCTTCGCGGAGCTGTTTTTT.

The chain has TRBV7-2 and TRBJ1-5, with 8 bases lining up with TRBD1. The CDR3 loop spans 15 amino acids. V lost 7 bases, J lost 0 bases, and 5 bases stayed unmatched. Per germline, CDR1 SGHTA and CDR2 FQGNSA. The CDR3 nucleotides are TGTGCCAGCAATTACAGGGGGGATAGCAATCAGCCCCAGCATTTT. Translated, it gives CASNYRGDSNQPQHF.

The chain combines TRBV6-5 with TRBJ1-2; TRBD1 is a possible D gene (5 bases). The CDR3 sequence is 15 residues long. V lost 2 bases and J lost 3, with 13 bases in between. Germline V gene data show CDR1 as MNHEY and CDR2 as SVGAGI. The CDR3 coding sequence is TGTGCCAGCAGTTACCGGCAGGGAGGAGACTATGGCTACACCTTC. It codes for CASSYRQGGDYGYTF.

This chain uses TRBV6-5 with TRBJ2-1; the match to TRBD2 covers 14 bases. Trimming at V came to 0 bases and at J to 12 bases, leaving 10 bases not matched to a gene. In germline, CDR1 is MNHEY, CDR2 SVGAGI. The CDR3 covers 17 residues. The CDR3 DNA reads TGTGCCAGCAGTTACTCCCTACCGGGACTAGCGGGAGCTTGGCAGTTCTTC. It specifies CASSYSLPGLAGAWQFF.

V gene TRBV5-1 combines with J gene TRBJ2-2, with 11 bases matching TRBD2. CDR1 is SGHRS and CDR2 is YFSETQ in the germline V gene. V gave up 6 bases and J gave up 0 bases; unmatched junction bases: 1. The CDR3 covers 15 residues. CDR3 region: CASKGLAANTGELFF. CDR3 DNA: TGCGCCAGCAAGGGACTAGCGGCGAACACCGGGGAGCTGTTTTTT.

This clonotype turned up a few times. The rearrangement joins TRBV4-3 to TRBJ2-1, with D perhaps TRBD2 (7 bases). Deletions cut 0 bases from V and 5 bases from J, with 14 bases between. This CDR3 spans 16 amino acids. The germline gives CDR1 LGHNA, CDR2 YSLEER. The CDR3 is CASSQDARGGNNEQFF. The DNA of the CDR3 is TGCGCCAGCAGCCAAGACGCGAGGGGGGGGAACAATGAGCAGTTCTTC.

This clonotype was observed a handful of times. V and J are TRBV18 and TRBJ2-1, with 9 bases matching TRBD2. The V and J ends lost 4 bases and 14 bases, in that order; junction bases with no gene match: 6. The CDR3 consists of 12 residues. Germline assignment: CDR1 KGHSH and CDR2 LQKENI. The chain's CDR3 is CASSQMLAGKFF. The CDR3 DNA is TGTGCCAGCTCACAAATGCTAGCGGGAAAGTTCTTC.

The gene calls are TRBV11-1 and TRBJ2-6; 8 bases match TRBD1. Per germline, CDR1 SGHAT and CDR2 FQDESV (reference sequence). The V and J ends lost 2 bases and 3 bases, in that order; junction bases with no gene match: 12. This CDR3 has 19 residues. CDR3 nucleotide sequence: TGTGCCAGCAGCTTACCTAGGGACAGGTCTAGAAGTGGGGCCAACGTCCTGACTTTC. Translating gives CASSLPRDRSRSGANVLTF.

CDR3 residues: CASSQYLTSGSIYNEQFF. In DNA form, the CDR3 reads TGCGCCAGCAGCCAATATCTGACTAGCGGGAGTATCTACAATGAGCAGTTCTTC. The chain combines TRBV4-3 with TRBJ2-1; 12 nucleotides align to TRBD2. This CDR3 comprises 18 residues. The germline V gene encodes CDR1 LGHNA and CDR2 YSLEER. The V and J ends lost 2 bases and 3 bases, in that order; junction bases with no gene match: 8.

V is TRBV5-1 and J is TRBJ2-3; 9 bases fit TRBD2. The V gene end was trimmed by 4 bases and the J gene end by 2 bases; junction bases not matched to a gene: 8. Germline V CDR1 and CDR2: SGHRS, YFSETQ. The CDR3 extends over 16 amino acids. CDR3 bases: TGCGCCAGCAGCCCAAGCGGGGGGACAAACACAGATACGCAGTATTTT. Translation: CASSPSGGTNTDTQYF.

This clonotype was observed a few times. The CDR3 loop is CASSLFRSSYNEQFF. Here the CDR3 DNA reads TGTGCCAGCAGTTTATTCAGGAGCTCCTACAATGAGCAGTTCTTC. The chain couples TRBV12-3 or TRBV12-4 to TRBJ2-1, with unresolved D. CDR3 length: 15 residues. Trimming took 2 bases from V and 0 from J, leaving 8 bases between them.

This clonotype was detected only a few times. V is TRBV11-2 and J is TRBJ2-3; 7 nucleotides agree with TRBD2. The CDR3 sequence is 18 residues long. Germline lookup yields CDR1 SGHAT and CDR2 FQNNGV. V gave up 1 base and J gave up 4 bases; unmatched junction bases: 14. This CDR3 reads CASSLVFAGAVGSDTQYF. The CDR3, as DNA: TGTGCCAGCAGCTTAGTCTTCGCGGGAGCGGTTGGGTCAGATACGCAGTATTTT.

This chain links TRBV6-1 with TRBJ2-2; tentatively, D is TRBD2 (6 bases). The CDR3 consists of 14 residues. Per germline, CDR1 MNHNS and CDR2 SASEGT. Trimming took 6 bases from V and 4 from J, leaving 12 bases between them. Here the CDR3 DNA reads TGTGCCAGCAGGGAGGGACTTCCCACCGGGGAGCTGTTTTTT. This codes for CASREGLPTGELFF.

This clonotype was detected only a few times. One end of the junction is discordant with germline, which a read error may explain. This chain links TRBV7-2 with TRBJ2-1; D not resolved. Germline V gene sequence: CDR1 SGHTA, CDR2 FQGNSA. The length of the CDR3 is 14 residues. DNA for the CDR3: TGTGCCAGCAGCTTAGACCGCTCGGGCTTCAACGTTGTCTTC. Amino acids: CASSLDRSGFNVVF. Based on the CDR3 plus reference TRBV7-2 and TRBJ2-1, the full variable domain is GAGVSQSPSNKVTEKGKDVELRCDPISGHTALYWYRQSLGQGLEFLIYFQGNSAPDKSGLPSDRFSAERTGGSVSTLTIQRTQQEDSAVYLCASSLDRSGFNVVFGPGTRLTVL.

This clonotype was seen more than once but under ten times. The CDR3 here is CAYSRWASSYNEQFF. The CDR3 DNA sequence: TGTGCCTACTCCCGGTGGGCCAGCTCCTACAATGAGCAGTTCTTC. The genes are TRBV5-6 and TRBJ2-1; no definite D call. Trimming removed 10 bases from V and 0 bases from J, with 17 bases in between. Germline V gives CDR1 SGHDT, CDR2 YYEEEE. The CDR3 spans 15 residues.

This rearrangement joins TRBV29-1 to TRBJ1-5; D is unclear. Germline lookup yields CDR1 SQVTM and CDR2 ANQGSEA. The ends were cut back, 4 bases at V and 1 base at J, with 8 bases in the middle. This CDR3 region has 13 residues. CDR3 in DNA: TGCAGCGTTGCGGAGGGAAGCAATCAGCCCCAGCATTTT. Protein product: CSVAEGSNQPQHF.

This clonotype has more than one count but fewer than ten. J is TRBJ1-5 and V is TRBV23-1; D remains ambiguous. TRBV23-1 is reported as an ORF; its role is uncertain. CDR3 length: 16 residues. The ends were cut back, 2 bases at V and 2 bases at J, with 13 bases in the middle. This CDR3 reads CASSQDGVAGNQPQHF. The CDR3 bases are TGCGCCAGCAGTCAAGATGGGGTGGCGGGCAATCAGCCCCAGCATTTT.

This clonotype was observed once. This chain uses TRBV5-1 with TRBJ2-1; no clear D. The V and J ends lost 0 bases and 4 bases respectively, with 8 bases between them. This CDR3 has 14 residues. The V gene's germline CDR1 is SGHRS and CDR2 YFSETQ. The CDR3 DNA sequence: TGCGCCAGCAGCTTGGGTGCCTATTACAATGAGCAGTTCTTC. This encodes CASSLGAYYNEQFF.

This clonotype came up many times. The rearrangement uses TRBV6-4 and TRBJ1-1; tentatively, D is TRBD1 (5 bases). The CDR3 runs 12 residues. Between the trimmed V and J ends, which lost 3 bases and 9 bases, there was a span of 11 bases. Germline lookup yields CDR1 MRHNA and CDR2 SNTAGT. In DNA, the CDR3 is TGTGCCAGCAGTGATATGAGGGGAAAAGCTTTCTTT. Translated, it gives CASSDMRGKAFF.

This clonotype was seen many times. This chain connects TRBV3-1 to TRBJ2-7; TRBD2 matches 10 bases. J lost 3 bases, V lost 1 base, and 3 bases had no gene match. Germline CDR1 reads LGHDT; CDR2 reads YNNKEL (reference sequence). This CDR3 has 15 amino acids. Here the CDR3 DNA reads TGTGCCAGCAGCCAAGGGCCTAGCGGGGGCTACGAGCAGTACTTC. Translated, it gives CASSQGPSGGYEQYF.

V and J are TRBV6-1 and TRBJ1-1; 9 bases line up with TRBD1. Germline CDR1 is MNHNS and CDR2 is SASEGT. Trimming took 7 bases from V and 6 from J; bases not matched to a gene: 9. The CDR3 totals 14 residues. This CDR3 is CASTAPRQGAEAFF. As DNA, the CDR3 is TGTGCCAGCACAGCGCCGCGACAGGGGGCTGAAGCTTTCTTT.